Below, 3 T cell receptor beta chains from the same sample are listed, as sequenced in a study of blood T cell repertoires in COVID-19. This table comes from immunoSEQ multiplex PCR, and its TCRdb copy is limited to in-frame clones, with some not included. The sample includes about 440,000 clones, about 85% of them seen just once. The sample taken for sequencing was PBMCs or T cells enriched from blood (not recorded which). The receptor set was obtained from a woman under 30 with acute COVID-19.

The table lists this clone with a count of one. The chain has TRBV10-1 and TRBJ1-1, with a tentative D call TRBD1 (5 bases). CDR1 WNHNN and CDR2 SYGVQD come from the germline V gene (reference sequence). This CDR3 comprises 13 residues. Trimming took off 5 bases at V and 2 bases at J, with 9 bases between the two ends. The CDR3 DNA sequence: TGCGCCAGCAGTCAAGGGGCCAACACTGAAGCTTTCTTT. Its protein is CASSQGANTEAFF.

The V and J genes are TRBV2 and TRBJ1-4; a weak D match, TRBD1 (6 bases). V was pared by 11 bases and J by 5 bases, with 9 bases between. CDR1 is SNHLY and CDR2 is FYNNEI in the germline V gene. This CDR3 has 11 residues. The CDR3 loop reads CAEQGNEKLFF. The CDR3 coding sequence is TGTGCCGAACAGGGAAATGAAAAACTGTTTTTT.

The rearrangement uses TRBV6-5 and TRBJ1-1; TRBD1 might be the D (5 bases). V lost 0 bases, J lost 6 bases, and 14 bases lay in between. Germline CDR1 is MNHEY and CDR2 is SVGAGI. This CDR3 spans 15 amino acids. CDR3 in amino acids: CASSYSFGAHPEAFF. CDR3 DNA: TGTGCCAGCAGTTACTCGTTTGGGGCCCACCCTGAAGCTTTCTTT.